Below, one T cell receptor beta chain is given with its context. The source of the sample is a study of T cell changes during pregnancy in multiple sclerosis. The repertoire was sequenced with immunoSEQ multiplex PCR; TCRdb's copy has only in-frame clones and lacks some. The data show over 50,000 clones, around nine tenths seen once. Germline-derived CDR1 and CDR2 are MNHEY and SVGAGI. The CDR3 is 15 residues long. Trimming cost V 3 bases and J 4 bases; bases outside gene matches: 7. The receptor's source is a female donor with multiple sclerosis, enrolled in a pregnancy study. The material was CD4+ T cells from peripheral blood mononuclear cells, obtained in the third trimester of pregnancy. The chain employs TRBV6-5 and TRBJ1-1; TRBD1 agrees at 8 bases. The CDR3 DNA follows: TGTGCCAGCAGTTATGCTCAGGGGGCCGGCACTGAAGCTTTCTTT. It encodes CASSYAQGAGTEAFF.